The following is a TCR beta chain sequence with its context. Profiled with immunoSEQ multiplex PCR; TCRdb holds only in-frame clones, not every one. The repertoire holds 30,000 to 35,000 clones, with more than 80% as singletons. The sample comes from a study of regulatory and conventional T cells in RAG deficiency. The CDR3 length is 13 residues. Germline V gives CDR1 SGHTA, CDR2 FQGNSA. The J segment lost 7 bases and the V segment lost 8 bases, leaving 3 bases of the junction unmatched. This sample was shared with a second study, whose subject was regulatory T cells. As that report states: Amplification used 52 TRBV primers and 13 TRBJ primers.

The origin of this receptor is a human donor in good health. The gene calls are TRBV7-2 and TRBJ1-6; TRBD1 matches at 9 bases. Input material: CD8+ T cells sorted from blood. In DNA form, the CDR3 reads TGTGCCAGCTCGGGACAGGGAAATTCACCCCTCCACTTT. Its translation is CASSGQGNSPLHF.